This TCR beta chain was captured by sequencing in a study of blood T cell repertoires in COVID-19. Whole-study context: The cDNA or gDNA used as material had been derived from T cells, B-cell-depleted T cells, or PBMCs.

The length of the CDR3 is 13 residues. Authors' methods: Reference gene primer amplification yielded estimated nucleated cell counts. Some clones are missing from TCRdb's copy, which holds only in-frame ones; the method was immunoSEQ multiplex PCR. That table gives V, J and clone size, and the DNA gave D and trimming. The data contain approximately 200,000 clones, 75% to 90% of them singletons. The sequence derives from a woman aged 25 to 39 who had been exposed to COVID-19. Input material: PBMCs or T cells enriched from blood (not recorded which). The chain joins TRBV21-1 to TRBJ1-1; the table calls TRBD1, which could not be checked here. TRBV21-1 is annotated as a pseudogene. The CDR3 coding sequence is TGTGCCAGCAGCAAACCGACAGGGTTGCAAGCTTTCTTT. This gives the protein CASSKPTGLQAFF.